Listed below are T cell receptor beta chains from one sample, sequenced in a study of blood T cell repertoires in COVID-19. Data came from immunoSEQ multiplex PCR; TCRdb stores just in-frame clones and leaves some out. This sample has around 140,000 clones, with around nine tenths found just once. Specimen: peripheral blood. The receptor source for this set is a man between 60 and 75 years old with COVID-19, enrolled during active disease. CDR3s include the opening cysteine and the closing phenylalanine or tryptophan. The D gene is left open where the match is weak. Clone size is not always given. Where it is, it says once, few, many or a class for expanded clones.

size: NA
V: TRBV7-3
J: TRBJ1-6
D: TRBD1
DNA: TGTGCCAGCAGCTCCGGGACAGACTATAATTCACCCCTCCACTTT
CDR3: CASSSGTDYNSPLHF

size: many
V: TRBV3-1/TRBV3-2
J: TRBJ2-7
D: NA
DNA: TGTGCCAGCAGCCAAGTTTTGGGCAGGGGATCCTACGAGCAGTACTTC
CDR3: CASSQVLGRGSYEQYF

size: NA
V: TRBV2
J: TRBJ2-5
D: NA
DNA: TGTGCCAGCAGTGGATTGCGGCGGGGTCAAGAGACCCAGTACTTC
CDR3: CASSGLRRGQETQYF

size: NA
V: TRBV2
J: TRBJ2-1
D: NA
DNA: TGTGCCAGCAGTGAACAACTCCATCTGCCGCAGTTCTTC
CDR3: CASSEQLHLPQFF

size: NA
V: TRBV3-1/TRBV3-2
J: TRBJ2-3
D: NA
DNA: TGTGCCAGCAGCCGACAGGGCACAGATACGCAGTATTTT
CDR3: CASSRQGTDTQYF

size: NA
V: TRBV5-4
J: TRBJ2-2
D: NA
DNA: TGTGCCAGCAGCTCGTGGACAGCCGTAAACACCGGGGAGCTGTTTTTT
CDR3: CASSSWTAVNTGELFF

size: NA
V: TRBV30
J: TRBJ1-6
D: NA
DNA: TGTGCCTGTTACGACGGGAGATCACCCCTCCACTTT
CDR3: CACYDGRSPLHF

size: NA
V: TRBV6-6
J: TRBJ1-2
D: NA
DNA: TGTGCCAGCAGCACAGACAGGACGTATGGCTACACCTTC
CDR3: CASSTDRTYGYTF

size: NA
V: TRBV9
J: TRBJ2-5
D: TRBD1
DNA: TGTGCCAGCAGCGTAGCTGGGACAGGGAAGAGACCCCAGTACTTC
CDR3: CASSVAGTGKRPQYF

size: once
V: TRBV19
J: TRBJ2-7
D: NA
DNA: TGTGCCAGTAAGCCCGGGTCCCTAAGCTACGAGCAGTACTTC
CDR3: CASKPGSLSYEQYF

size: once
V: TRBV2
J: TRBJ2-7
D: NA
DNA: TGTGCCACGGGGGTCGAACTGAACGAGCAGTACTTC
CDR3: CATGVELNEQYF

size: NA
V: TRBV9
J: TRBJ1-6
D: NA
DNA: TGTGCCAGCAGCGGCGGGGTTTCAGGATCACCCCTCCACTTT
CDR3: CASSGGVSGSPLHF

size: NA
V: TRBV3-1/TRBV3-2
J: TRBJ1-5
D: TRBD1
DNA: TGTGCCAGCAGCCCATCGACAGGGCGTCAGCCCCAGCATTTT
CDR3: CASSPSTGRQPQHF

size: NA
V: TRBV5-1
J: TRBJ2-1
D: TRBD2
DNA: TGCGCCAGCAGCAAATATACTAGCGGGGAGTCCTACAATGAGCAGTTCTTC
CDR3: CASSKYTSGESYNEQFF

size: NA
V: TRBV2
J: TRBJ1-3
D: NA
DNA: TGTGCCAGCAGCCCCGACAGCTCTGGAAACACCATATATTTT
CDR3: CASSPDSSGNTIYF

size: NA
V: TRBV12-3/TRBV12-4
J: TRBJ2-7
D: TRBD2
DNA: TGTGCCAGCAGTTTAAGAGCACTAGCGGTTAACTTC
CDR3: CASSLRALAVNF

size: NA
V: TRBV6-5
J: TRBJ1-1
D: NA
DNA: TGTGCCAGCAGTTACGCCGTTGGAGAGACTGAAGCTTTCTTT
CDR3: CASSYAVGETEAFF

size: NA
V: TRBV29-1
J: TRBJ1-4
D: NA
DNA: TGCAGCGTTGAGAGCGGGGTCGGGGAAAAACTGTTTTTT
CDR3: CSVESGVGEKLFF

size: NA
V: TRBV9
J: TRBJ1-2
D: NA
DNA: TGTGCCAGCAGCGAGGGGAATAGGAAGGCCCCCTATGGCTACACCTTC
CDR3: CASSEGNRKAPYGYTF

size: NA
V: TRBV18
J: TRBJ2-3
D: TRBD2
DNA: TGTGCCAGCCCAAACGGGGGACTAAGCACAGATACGCAGTATTTT
CDR3: CASPNGGLSTDTQYF

size: NA
V: TRBV18
J: TRBJ1-1
D: TRBD1
DNA: TGTGCCAGCTCACTCCAAACCGGGACAGGGGGCACTGAAGCTTTCTTT
CDR3: CASSLQTGTGGTEAFF

size: NA
V: TRBV9
J: TRBJ1-6
D: TRBD1
DNA: TGTGCCAGCAGCGACAGGGGGCAGAATTCACCCCTCCACTTT
CDR3: CASSDRGQNSPLHF

size: NA
V: TRBV5-1
J: TRBJ1-4
D: NA
DNA: TGCGCCAGCAGCAAAGCGGGACGGACGGATGAAAAACTGTTTTTT
CDR3: CASSKAGRTDEKLFF

size: NA
V: TRBV18
J: TRBJ2-6
D: TRBD1
DNA: TGTGCCAGCTCACCCCCGGACAGGGGGCAGTCAGGGGCCAACGTCCTGACTTTC
CDR3: CASSPPDRGQSGANVLTF

size: NA
V: TRBV2
J: TRBJ1-5
D: NA
DNA: TGTGCCAGCAAACAGGGACCATATAGCAATCAGCCCCAGCATTTT
CDR3: CASKQGPYSNQPQHF

size: NA
V: TRBV11-2
J: TRBJ1-4
D: TRBD1
DNA: TGTGCCAGCAGCGTACAGGGGACGCCTAATGAAAAACTGTTTTTT
CDR3: CASSVQGTPNEKLFF

size: NA
V: TRBV7-2
J: TRBJ1-4
D: TRBD1
DNA: TGTGCCAGCAGCCCAGACAGGGACAATGAAAAACTGTTTTTT
CDR3: CASSPDRDNEKLFF

size: once
V: TRBV3-1/TRBV3-2
J: TRBJ2-7
D: TRBD1
DNA: TGTGCCAGCAGCCAAAGACAGGGATCTTACGAGCAGTACTTC
CDR3: CASSQRQGSYEQYF

size: NA
V: TRBV5-5
J: TRBJ1-5
D: NA
DNA: TGTGCCAGCAGCTCCGACAGTTATAGCAATCAGCCCCAGCATTTT
CDR3: CASSSDSYSNQPQHF

size: once
V: TRBV6-1
J: TRBJ2-5
D: TRBD2
DNA: TGTGCCAGCAGTGATCGAGGCGGGGGGAAGGGAGAGACCCAGTACTTC
CDR3: CASSDRGGGKGETQYF

size: NA
V: TRBV4-2
J: TRBJ1-3
D: NA
DNA: TGTGCCAGCAGCCCCACAAAAAGCTCTGGAAACACCATATATTTT
CDR3: CASSPTKSSGNTIYF

size: NA
V: TRBV5-1
J: TRBJ2-2
D: NA
DNA: TGCGCCAGCAGGATGACTAGACGTACCGGGGAGCTGTTTTTT
CDR3: CASRMTRRTGELFF

size: NA
V: TRBV14
J: TRBJ1-4
D: NA
DNA: TGTGCCAGCAGCCTCCGAACAGGGCTCCATGAAAAACTGTTTTTT
CDR3: CASSLRTGLHEKLFF

size: NA
V: TRBV9
J: TRBJ1-1
D: NA
DNA: TGTGCCAGCAGCGCCTCGGGACAACTGAACACTGAAGCTTTCTTT
CDR3: CASSASGQLNTEAFF

size: NA
V: TRBV5-1
J: TRBJ1-1
D: TRBD1
DNA: TGCGCCAGCAGTCGACAGGGGGCAGAGACTGAAGCTTTCTTT
CDR3: CASSRQGAETEAFF

size: medium-sized
V: TRBV9
J: TRBJ2-1
D: TRBD2
DNA: TGTGCCAGCAGCGTAGAGGGACTAAGGGGCTATGAGCAGTTCTTC
CDR3: CASSVEGLRGYEQFF

size: NA
V: TRBV19
J: TRBJ1-6
D: NA
DNA: TGTGCCAGTAGACAGCCTGTGGATAATTCACCCCTCCACTTT
CDR3: CASRQPVDNSPLHF

size: NA
V: TRBV19
J: TRBJ1-4
D: NA
DNA: TGTGCCAGTAGTCCTGGGACCCCGGCGGGCGGGGGAGAAAAACTGTTTTTT
CDR3: CASSPGTPAGGGEKLFF

size: NA
V: TRBV4-1
J: TRBJ2-6
D: NA
DNA: TGCGCCAGCAGCCAAGATAAAGGGCTCCCAGGGACAAGCTCTGGGGCCAACGTCCTGACTTTC
CDR3: CASSQDKGLPGTSSGANVLTF

size: NA
V: TRBV7-3
J: TRBJ2-5
D: NA
DNA: TGTGCCAGCAGCTTTACTAAACAAGAGACCCAGTACTTC
CDR3: CASSFTKQETQYF

size: once
V: TRBV18
J: TRBJ1-2
D: NA
DNA: TGTGCCAGCTCAAGGGTTCAGGGGATGGACTATGGCTACACCTTC
CDR3: CASSRVQGMDYGYTF

size: NA
V: TRBV10-3
J: TRBJ1-1
D: NA
DNA: TGTGCCTTAAGCGAGGCTTCGCAGAGCACTGAAGCTTTCTTT
CDR3: CALSEASQSTEAFF

size: NA
V: TRBV25-1
J: TRBJ2-1
D: NA
DNA: TGTGCCAGCAGTGAAGGAAGGGGCTATGAGCAGTTCTTC
CDR3: CASSEGRGYEQFF

size: NA
V: TRBV15
J: TRBJ1-5
D: NA
DNA: TGTGCCACCAGCCAGGGAGGTCAGCCCCAGCATTTT
CDR3: CATSQGGQPQHF

size: NA
V: TRBV29-1
J: TRBJ1-2
D: NA
DNA: TGCAGCGTTGTTGGGTCAACTAGTGCTGGCTACACCTTC
CDR3: CSVVGSTSAGYTF

size: NA
V: TRBV19
J: TRBJ1-1
D: NA
DNA: TGTGCCAGTAGTATATCTGTGAACACTGAAGCTTTCTTT
CDR3: CASSISVNTEAFF

size: NA
V: TRBV19
J: TRBJ2-1
D: TRBD2
DNA: TGTGCCAGTAGTATCTATAGCGGGGGGGAAAATGAGCAGTTCTTC
CDR3: CASSIYSGGENEQFF

size: NA
V: TRBV5-1
J: TRBJ2-3
D: TRBD1
DNA: TGCGCCAGCAGCCTCGAGGGGGCAAACACAGATACGCAGTATTTT
CDR3: CASSLEGANTDTQYF

size: NA
V: TRBV5-1
J: TRBJ2-3
D: TRBD2
DNA: TGCGCCAGCAGCCTAAGGACTAGCGGGGGGCTCACAGATACGCAGTATTTT
CDR3: CASSLRTSGGLTDTQYF

size: NA
V: TRBV7-2
J: TRBJ2-7
D: NA
DNA: TGTGCCAGCAGCTTACCACAGAGCCTCTACGAGCAGTACTTC
CDR3: CASSLPQSLYEQYF

size: NA
V: TRBV21-1
J: TRBJ1-2
D: NA
DNA: TGTGCCAGCAGCCCGTGGACAGGGGACCTCTATGGCTACACCTTC
CDR3: CASSPWTGDLYGYTF

size: few
V: TRBV7-9
J: TRBJ1-4
D: NA
DNA: TGTGCCAGCACCCGGGACACGACTAATGAAAAACTGTTTTTT
CDR3: CASTRDTTNEKLFF

size: NA
V: TRBV9
J: TRBJ2-2
D: TRBD2
DNA: TGTGCCAGCAGCCCCCACCGGGGGGGACCGAACACCGGGGAGCTGTTTTTT
CDR3: CASSPHRGGPNTGELFF

size: NA
V: TRBV7-9
J: TRBJ1-2
D: NA
DNA: TGTGCCAGCAGCTTTGGACAGACGGACTATGGCTACACCTTC
CDR3: CASSFGQTDYGYTF

size: NA
V: TRBV28
J: TRBJ1-5
D: TRBD1
DNA: TGTGCCAGCAGTCTACAGGGGGGGATCGTTCCCCAGCATTTT
CDR3: CASSLQGGIVPQHF

size: NA
V: TRBV5-1
J: TRBJ2-3
D: TRBD2
DNA: TGCGCCAGCAGCTTGTTAGCGGGGGGGCCCGGTGGCACAGATACGCAGTATTTT
CDR3: CASSLLAGGPGGTDTQYF

size: NA
V: TRBV25-1
J: TRBJ1-4
D: NA
DNA: TGTGCCAGCAGTGATTCCGATTTCGGTGAAAAACTGTTTTTT
CDR3: CASSDSDFGEKLFF

size: once
V: TRBV7-3
J: TRBJ2-2
D: NA
DNA: TGTGCCAGCAGCCCCGACACCGGGGAGCTGTTTTTT
CDR3: CASSPDTGELFF

size: NA
V: TRBV7-2
J: TRBJ2-3
D: NA
DNA: TGTGCCAGCAGCTTAACCGGGGTGGGGATCGGGATCACAGATACGCAGTATTTT
CDR3: CASSLTGVGIGITDTQYF